This T cell receptor beta chain was sequenced in a study of T cell repertoires in ileal Crohn's disease. As to this clone: Antigen unknown.

Repertoires were generated with immunoSEQ multiplex PCR, while TCRdb's copy carries only in-frame clones and drops some. The profile shows approximately 13,000 clones, less than 80% of them singletons. Findings of the study overall: All patients with clonality above 26.8% had endoscopic recurrence.

The CDR3 covers 13 residues. Germline V gene data show CDR1 as SEHNR and CDR2 as FQNEAQ (reference sequence). Trimming removed 5 bases at V and 5 bases at J, with 12 bases between. Time point noted: inflamed ileum from the surgical specimen. This chain joins TRBV7-9 and TRBJ1-2; possibly TRBD1 for D (5 bases). This TCR came from an adult with Crohn's disease. Specimen: ileal tissue. The CDR3 nucleotides are TGTGCCAGCAGCCCGGGGGACCGTTATGGCTACACCTTC. Amino acid sequence: CASSPGDRYGYTF.